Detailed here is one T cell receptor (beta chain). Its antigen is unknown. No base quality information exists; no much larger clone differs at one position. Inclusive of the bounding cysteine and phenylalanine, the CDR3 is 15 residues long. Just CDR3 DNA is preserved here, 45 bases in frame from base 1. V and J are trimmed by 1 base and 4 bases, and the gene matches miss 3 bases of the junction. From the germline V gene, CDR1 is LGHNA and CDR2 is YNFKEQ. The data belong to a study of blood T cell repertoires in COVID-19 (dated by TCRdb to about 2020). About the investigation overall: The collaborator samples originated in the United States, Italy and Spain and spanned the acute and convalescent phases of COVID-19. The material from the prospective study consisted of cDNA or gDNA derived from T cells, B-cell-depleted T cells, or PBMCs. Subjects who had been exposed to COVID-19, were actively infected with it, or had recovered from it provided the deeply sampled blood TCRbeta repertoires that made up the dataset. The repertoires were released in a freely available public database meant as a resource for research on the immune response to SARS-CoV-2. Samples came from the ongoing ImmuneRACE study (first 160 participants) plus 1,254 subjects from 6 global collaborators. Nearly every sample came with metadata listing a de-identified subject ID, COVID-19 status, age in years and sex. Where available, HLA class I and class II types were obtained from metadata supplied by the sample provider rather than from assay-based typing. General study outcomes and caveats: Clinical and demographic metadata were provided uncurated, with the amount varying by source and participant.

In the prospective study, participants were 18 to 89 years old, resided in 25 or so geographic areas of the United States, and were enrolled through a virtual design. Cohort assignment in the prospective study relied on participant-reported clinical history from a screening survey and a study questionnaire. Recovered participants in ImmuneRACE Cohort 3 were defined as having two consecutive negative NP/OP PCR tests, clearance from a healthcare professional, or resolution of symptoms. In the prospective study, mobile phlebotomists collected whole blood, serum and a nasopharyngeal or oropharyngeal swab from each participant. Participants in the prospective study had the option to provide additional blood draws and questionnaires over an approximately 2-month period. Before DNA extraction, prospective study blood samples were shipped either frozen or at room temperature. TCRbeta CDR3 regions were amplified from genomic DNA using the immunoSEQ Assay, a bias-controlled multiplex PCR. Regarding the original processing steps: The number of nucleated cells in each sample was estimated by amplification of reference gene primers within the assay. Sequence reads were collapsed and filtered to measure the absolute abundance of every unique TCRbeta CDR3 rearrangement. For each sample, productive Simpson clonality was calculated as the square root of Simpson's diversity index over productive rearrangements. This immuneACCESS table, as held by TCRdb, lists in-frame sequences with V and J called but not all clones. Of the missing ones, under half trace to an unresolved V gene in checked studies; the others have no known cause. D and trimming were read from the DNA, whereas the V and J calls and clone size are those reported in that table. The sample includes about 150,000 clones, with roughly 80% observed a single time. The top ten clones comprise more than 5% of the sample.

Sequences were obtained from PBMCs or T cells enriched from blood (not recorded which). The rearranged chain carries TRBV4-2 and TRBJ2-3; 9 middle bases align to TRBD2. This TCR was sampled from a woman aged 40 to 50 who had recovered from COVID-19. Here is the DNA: TGTGCCAGCAGCCAAGGGACTAGCGTGGCAGATACGCAGTATTTT. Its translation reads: CASSQGTSVADTQYF.